Below, 2 T cell receptor beta chains from the same sample are listed, as sequenced in a study of cytomegalovirus exposure and HLA in healthy donors. Method: immunoSEQ multiplex PCR; TCRdb's copy keeps in-frame clones and lacks some. The data hold roughly 190,000 clones, with 86% observed a single time. Sequencing was done on a sample of PBMCs. The receptors were sampled from a woman aged 18-30 years in good health and CMV-seronegative.

The rearrangement joins TRBV7-6 to TRBJ2-3; 10 positions match TRBD2. V was pared by 1 base and J by 6 bases, with 7 bases of the junction left unmatched. Germline lookup yields CDR1 SGHVS and CDR2 FNYEAQ. The length of the CDR3 is 16 residues. The CDR3 nucleotides read TGTGCCAGCAGCTTAGAGGAAGCGGGAGGGATGGATACGCAGTATTTT. Protein sequence: CASSLEEAGGMDTQYF.

The chain combines TRBV27 with TRBJ2-7; TRBD1 might be the D (6 bases). The CDR3 runs to 12 residues. The V gene's germline CDR1 is MNHEY and CDR2 SMNVEV (reference sequence). V shed 1 base and J shed 6 bases, with 7 bases lying between them. CDR3 amino acids: CASSLWGREQYF. For the CDR3, the DNA is TGTGCCAGCAGTTTATGGGGGCGCGAGCAGTACTTC.